This TCR beta chain was observed in a study of T cells in Graves' hyperthyroidism and ophthalmopathy. V lost 4 bases, J lost 9 bases, and 15 bases lay in between. The CDR3 spans 13 residues. Germline V gives CDR1 SNHLY, CDR2 FYNNEI. This clonotype was counted a single time. RNA transcripts served as the template for amplifying TCR beta CDR3 regions. HTBI primers were employed in a first-round RT-PCR of the TCR CDR3. TCRdb analysed the multiplex PCR reads with MiXCR anew, one entry per CDR3 protein. Of hundreds of thousands of distinct CDR3 sequences in the sample, just over 45% were seen once. Sequenced material: peripheral blood or thyroid tissue (not recorded which). J is TRBJ2-5 and V is TRBV2; weak D call: TRBD1 (6 bases). This receptor was taken from a woman aged 18-29 years with Graves' hyperthyroidism. CDR3 nucleotide sequence: TGTGCCAGCAGTGTTGGGGGCGGCCAGCCCCAGTACTTC. This sequence encodes CASSVGGGQPQYF. The full variable domain, its missing parts supplied by reference TRBV2 and TRBJ2-5, is EPEVTQTPSHQVTQMGQEVILRCVPISNHLYFYWYRQILGQKVEFLVSFYNNEISEKSEIFDDQFSVERPDGSNFTLKIRSTKLEDSAMYFCASSVGGGQPQYFGPGTRLLVL.